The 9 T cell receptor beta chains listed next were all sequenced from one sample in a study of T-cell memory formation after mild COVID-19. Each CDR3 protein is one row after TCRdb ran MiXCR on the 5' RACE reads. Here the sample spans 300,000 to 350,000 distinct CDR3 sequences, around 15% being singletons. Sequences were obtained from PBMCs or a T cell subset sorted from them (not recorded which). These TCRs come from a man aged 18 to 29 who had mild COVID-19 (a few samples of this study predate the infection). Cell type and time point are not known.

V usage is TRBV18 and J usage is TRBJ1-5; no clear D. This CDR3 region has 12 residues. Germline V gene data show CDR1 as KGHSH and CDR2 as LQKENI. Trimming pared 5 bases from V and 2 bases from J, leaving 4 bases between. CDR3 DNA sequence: TGTGCCAGCTCAAAAGGCAATCAGCCCCAGCATTTT. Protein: CASSKGNQPQHF.

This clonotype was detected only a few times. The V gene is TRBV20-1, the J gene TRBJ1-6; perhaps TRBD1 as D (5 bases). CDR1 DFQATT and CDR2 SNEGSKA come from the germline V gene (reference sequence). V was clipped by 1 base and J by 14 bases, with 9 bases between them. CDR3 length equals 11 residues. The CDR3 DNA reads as TGCAGTGCTAGAGGGGGGTCGGCCCTCCACTTT. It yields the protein CSARGGSALHF.

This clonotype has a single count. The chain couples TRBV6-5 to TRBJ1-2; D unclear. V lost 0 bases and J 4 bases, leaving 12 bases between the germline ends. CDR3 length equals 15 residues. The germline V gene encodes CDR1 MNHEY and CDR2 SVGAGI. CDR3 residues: CASSYSEVSFYGYTF. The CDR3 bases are TGTGCCAGCAGTTACTCGGAGGTTTCCTTCTATGGCTACACCTTC.

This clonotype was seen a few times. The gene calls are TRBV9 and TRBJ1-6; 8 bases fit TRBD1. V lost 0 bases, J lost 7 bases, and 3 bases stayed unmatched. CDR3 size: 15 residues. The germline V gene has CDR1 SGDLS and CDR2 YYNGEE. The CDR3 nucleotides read TGTGCCAGCAGCGTAGATGGACAGGGAAATTCACCCCTCCACTTT. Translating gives CASSVDGQGNSPLHF.

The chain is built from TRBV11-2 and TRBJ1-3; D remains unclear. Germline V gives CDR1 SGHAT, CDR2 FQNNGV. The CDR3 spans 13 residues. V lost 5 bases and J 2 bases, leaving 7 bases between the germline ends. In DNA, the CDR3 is TGTGCCAGCAGCCCCATAGCTGGAAACACCATATATTTT. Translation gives CASSPIAGNTIYF.

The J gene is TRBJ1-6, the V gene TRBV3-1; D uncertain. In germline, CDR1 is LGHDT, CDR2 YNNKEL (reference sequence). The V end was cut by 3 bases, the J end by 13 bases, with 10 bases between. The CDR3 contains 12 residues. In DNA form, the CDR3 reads TGTGCCAGCAGCCAGTCTTTGTCTCCCCTCCACTTT. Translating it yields CASSQSLSPLHF.

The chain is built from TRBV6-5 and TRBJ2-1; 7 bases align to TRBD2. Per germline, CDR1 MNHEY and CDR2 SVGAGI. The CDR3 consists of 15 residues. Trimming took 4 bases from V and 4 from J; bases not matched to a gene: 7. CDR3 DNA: TGTGCCAGCAGTTCCCCACCAGCGGGGTACAATGAGCAGTTCTTC. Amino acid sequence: CASSSPPAGYNEQFF.

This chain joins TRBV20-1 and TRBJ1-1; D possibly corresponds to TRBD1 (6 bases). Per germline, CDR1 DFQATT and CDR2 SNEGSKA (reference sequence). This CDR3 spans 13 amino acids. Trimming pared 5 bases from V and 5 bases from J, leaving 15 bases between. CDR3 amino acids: CSAPGTPGTEAFF. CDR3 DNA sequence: TGCAGTGCTCCCGGGACACCTGGAACTGAAGCTTTCTTT.

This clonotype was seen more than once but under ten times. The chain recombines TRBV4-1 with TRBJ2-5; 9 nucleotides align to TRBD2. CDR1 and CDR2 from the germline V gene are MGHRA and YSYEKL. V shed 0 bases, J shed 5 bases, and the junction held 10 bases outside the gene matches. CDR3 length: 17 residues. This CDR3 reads CASSQDRLAASGETQYF. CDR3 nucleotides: TGCGCCAGCAGCCAAGATCGACTAGCGGCGTCGGGGGAGACCCAGTACTTC.